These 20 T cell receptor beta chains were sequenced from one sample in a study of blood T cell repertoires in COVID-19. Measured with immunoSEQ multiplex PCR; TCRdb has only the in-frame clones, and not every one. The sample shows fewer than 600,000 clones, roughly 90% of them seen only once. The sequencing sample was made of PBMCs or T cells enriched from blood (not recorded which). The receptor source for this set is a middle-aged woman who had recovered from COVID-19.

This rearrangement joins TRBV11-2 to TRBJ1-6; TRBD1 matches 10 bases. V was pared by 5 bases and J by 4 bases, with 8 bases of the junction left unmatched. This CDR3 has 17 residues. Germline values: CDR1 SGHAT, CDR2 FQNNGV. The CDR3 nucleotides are TGTGCCAGCAGCCCGAGCGACAGGGGGCCATATAATTCACCCCTCCACTTT. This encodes CASSPSDRGPYNSPLHF.

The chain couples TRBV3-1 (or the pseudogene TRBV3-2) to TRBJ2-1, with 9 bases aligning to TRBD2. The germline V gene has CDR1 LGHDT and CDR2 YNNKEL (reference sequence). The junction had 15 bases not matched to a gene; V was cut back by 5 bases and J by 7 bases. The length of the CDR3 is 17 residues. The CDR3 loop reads CASSSDLRSGRSNEQFF. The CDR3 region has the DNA TGTGCCAGCAGCTCTGATCTGCGTAGCGGGAGAAGTAATGAGCAGTTCTTC.

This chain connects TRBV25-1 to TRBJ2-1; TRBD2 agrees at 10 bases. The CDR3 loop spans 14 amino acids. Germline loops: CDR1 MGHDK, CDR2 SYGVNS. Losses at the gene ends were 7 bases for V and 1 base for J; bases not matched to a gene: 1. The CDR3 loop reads CASTSGRSYNEQFF. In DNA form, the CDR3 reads TGTGCCAGCACTAGCGGGAGATCCTACAATGAGCAGTTCTTC.

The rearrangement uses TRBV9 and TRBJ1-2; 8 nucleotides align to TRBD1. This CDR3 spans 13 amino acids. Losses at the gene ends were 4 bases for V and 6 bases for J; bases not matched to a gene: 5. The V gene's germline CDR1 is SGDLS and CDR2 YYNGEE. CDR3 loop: CASSSRTGNGYTF. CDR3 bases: TGTGCCAGCAGCTCTCGGACAGGGAATGGCTACACCTTC.

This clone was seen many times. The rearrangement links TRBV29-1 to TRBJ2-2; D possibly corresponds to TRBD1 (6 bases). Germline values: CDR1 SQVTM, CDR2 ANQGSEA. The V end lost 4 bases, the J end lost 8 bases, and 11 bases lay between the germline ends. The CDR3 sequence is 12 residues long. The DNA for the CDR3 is TGCAGCGTTGTCTCTGGGACAGGGGAGCTGTTTTTT. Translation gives CSVVSGTGELFF.

The CDR3 reads CASSNLPGQGFQTEAFF. The CDR3 nucleotides are TGTGCCAGCAGCAATCTCCCGGGACAGGGATTTCAAACTGAAGCTTTCTTT. This chain joins TRBV7-9 and TRBJ1-1; 9 bases fit TRBD1. Germline lookup yields CDR1 SEHNR and CDR2 FQNEAQ (reference sequence). This CDR3 is 17 amino acids long. J gave up 5 bases and V 5 bases, and 15 bases lay outside the gene matches. The full variable domain, its missing parts supplied by reference TRBV7-9 and TRBJ1-1, is DTGVSQNPRHKITKRGQNVTFRCDPISEHNRLYWYRQTLGQGPEFLTYFQNEAQLEKSRLLSDRFSAERPKGSFSTLEIQRTEQGDSAMYLCASSNLPGQGFQTEAFFGQGTRLTVV.

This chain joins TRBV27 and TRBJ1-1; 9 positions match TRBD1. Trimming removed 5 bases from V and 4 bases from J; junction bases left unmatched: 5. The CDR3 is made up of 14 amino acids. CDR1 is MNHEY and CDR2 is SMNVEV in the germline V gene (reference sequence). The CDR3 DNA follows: TGTGCCAGCAGTGGGACAGGGTTGGCCACTGAAGCTTTCTTT. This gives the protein CASSGTGLATEAFF.

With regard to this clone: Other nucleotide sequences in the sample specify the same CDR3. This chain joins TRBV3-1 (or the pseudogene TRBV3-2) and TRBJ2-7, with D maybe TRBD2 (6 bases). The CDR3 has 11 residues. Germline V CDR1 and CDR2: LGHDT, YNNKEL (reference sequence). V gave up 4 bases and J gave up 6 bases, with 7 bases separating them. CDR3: CASSPGGEQYF. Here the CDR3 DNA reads TGTGCCAGCAGCCCCGGGGGCGAGCAGTACTTC.

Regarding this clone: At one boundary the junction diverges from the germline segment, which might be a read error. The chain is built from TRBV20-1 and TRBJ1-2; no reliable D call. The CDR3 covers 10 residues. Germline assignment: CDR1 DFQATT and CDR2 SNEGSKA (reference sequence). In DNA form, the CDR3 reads TGCAGTGCTAGGACGTCCGGGGAGAGGTTC. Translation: CSARTSGERF.

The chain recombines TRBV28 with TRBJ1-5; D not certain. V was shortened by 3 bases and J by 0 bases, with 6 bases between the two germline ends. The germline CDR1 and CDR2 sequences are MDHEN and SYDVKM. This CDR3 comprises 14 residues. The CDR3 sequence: CASSFQVSNQPQHF. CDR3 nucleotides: TGTGCCAGCAGTTTCCAGGTTAGCAATCAGCCCCAGCATTTT.

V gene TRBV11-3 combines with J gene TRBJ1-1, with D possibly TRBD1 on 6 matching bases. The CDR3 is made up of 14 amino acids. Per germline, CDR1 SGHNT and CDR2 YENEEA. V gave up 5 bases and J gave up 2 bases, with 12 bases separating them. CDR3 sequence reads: CASSPTGSNTEAFF. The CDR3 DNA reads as TGTGCCAGCAGCCCAACAGGGTCCAACACTGAAGCTTTCTTT.

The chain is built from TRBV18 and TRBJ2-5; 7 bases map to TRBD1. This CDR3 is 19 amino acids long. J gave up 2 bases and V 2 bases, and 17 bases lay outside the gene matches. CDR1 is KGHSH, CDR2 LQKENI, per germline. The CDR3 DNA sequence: TGTGCCAGCTCACCATTAGAATTTGACAGGGCACCTCATCAAGAGACCCAGTACTTC. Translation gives CASSPLEFDRAPHQETQYF.

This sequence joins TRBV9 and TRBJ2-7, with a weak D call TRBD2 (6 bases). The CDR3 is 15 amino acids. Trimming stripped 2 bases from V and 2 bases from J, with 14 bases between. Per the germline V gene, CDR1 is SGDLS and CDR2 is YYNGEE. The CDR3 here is CASSVRSGPPYEQYF. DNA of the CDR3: TGTGCCAGCAGCGTCCGTAGCGGACCTCCCTACGAGCAGTACTTC. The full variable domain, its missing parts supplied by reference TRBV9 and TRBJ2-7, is DSGVTQTPKHLITATGQRVTLRCSPRSGDLSVYWYQQSLDQGLQFLIQYYNGEERAKGNILERFSAQQFPDLHSELNLSSLELGDSALYFCASSVRSGPPYEQYFGPGTRLTVT.

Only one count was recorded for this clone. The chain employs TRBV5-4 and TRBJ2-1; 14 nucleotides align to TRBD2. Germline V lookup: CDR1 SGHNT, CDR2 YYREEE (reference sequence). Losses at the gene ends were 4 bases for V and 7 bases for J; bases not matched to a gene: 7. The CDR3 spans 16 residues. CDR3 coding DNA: TGTGCCAGCAGCCGGGGACTAGCGGGAGAAGGAAATGAGCAGTTCTTC. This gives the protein CASSRGLAGEGNEQFF.

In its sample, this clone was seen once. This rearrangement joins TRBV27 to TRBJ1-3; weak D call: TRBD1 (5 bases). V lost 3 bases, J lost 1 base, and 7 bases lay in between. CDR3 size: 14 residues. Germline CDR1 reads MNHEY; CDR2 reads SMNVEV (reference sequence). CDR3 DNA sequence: TGTGCCAGCAGTTTGGGGGGGTCTGGAAACACCATATATTTT. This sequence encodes CASSLGGSGNTIYF.

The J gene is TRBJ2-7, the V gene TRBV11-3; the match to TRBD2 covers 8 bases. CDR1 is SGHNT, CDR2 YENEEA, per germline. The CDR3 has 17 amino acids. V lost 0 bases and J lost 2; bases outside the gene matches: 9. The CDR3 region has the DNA TGTGCCAGCAGCTTAGACCGAACGGGGCGGGGGGCCTACGAGCAGTACTTC. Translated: CASSLDRTGRGAYEQYF.

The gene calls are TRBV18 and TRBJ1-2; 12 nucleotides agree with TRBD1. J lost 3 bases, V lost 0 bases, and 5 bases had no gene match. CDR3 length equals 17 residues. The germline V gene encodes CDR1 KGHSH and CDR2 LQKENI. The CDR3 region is CASSPPGQGAFDYGYTF. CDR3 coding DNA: TGTGCCAGCTCACCACCGGGACAGGGGGCTTTTGACTATGGCTACACCTTC.

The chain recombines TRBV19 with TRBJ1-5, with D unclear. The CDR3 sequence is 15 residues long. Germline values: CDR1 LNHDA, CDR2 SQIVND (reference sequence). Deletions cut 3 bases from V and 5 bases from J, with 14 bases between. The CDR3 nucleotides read TGTGCCAGTAGTATTCTGGCCTCGAAACATCAGCCCCAGCATTTT. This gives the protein CASSILASKHQPQHF.

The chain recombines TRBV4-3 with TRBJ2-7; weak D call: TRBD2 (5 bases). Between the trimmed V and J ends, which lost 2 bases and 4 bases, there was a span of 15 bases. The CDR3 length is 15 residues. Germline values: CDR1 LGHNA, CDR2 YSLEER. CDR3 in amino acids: CASSQYRGGGYEQYF. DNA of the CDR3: TGCGCCAGCAGCCAATATCGTGGAGGCGGTTACGAGCAGTACTTC.

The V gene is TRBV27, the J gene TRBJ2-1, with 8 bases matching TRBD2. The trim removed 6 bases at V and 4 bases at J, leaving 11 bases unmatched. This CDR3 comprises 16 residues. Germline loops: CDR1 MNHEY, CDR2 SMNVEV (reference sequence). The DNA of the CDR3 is TGTGCCAGCAGCCCTTCGGCGGGAGGCGTTTACAATGAGCAGTTCTTC. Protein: CASSPSAGGVYNEQFF.